The 20 T cell receptor beta chains given below trace back to one sample, sequenced in a study of Graves' ophthalmopathy and Graves' hyperthyroidism (dated by TCRdb to 2017 to 2018). Sequencing instrument: Illumina HiSeq 2000. For repertoire sequencing, TCR beta CDR3 regions were amplified from RNA transcripts. HTBI primers and the Qiagen OneStep RT-PCR kit were used in a first-round RT-PCR, which was followed by a second-round multiplex PCR, size selection and purification. The public reads were run again by TCRdb, first through fastp at Q25 and then through MiXCR, and only productive beta chains were kept. For every CDR3 protein sequence, its rows merge into one entry that carries the most common genes and DNA. The sample table holds about 550,000 distinct CDR3 sequences, of which 35% to 45% were seen once. Together, the top ten hold about 4.1% of the sample. Material for sequencing was peripheral blood or thyroid tissue (not recorded which). Source of these receptors: an adult man with Graves' hyperthyroidism.

Points on this clonotype: The CDR3 does not close with the conserved phenylalanine or tryptophan, likely indicating a read error. The rearrangement joins TRBV7-8 to TRBJ2-5; D gene uncertain. The germline V and J ends were trimmed by 1 base and 5 bases, with 8 bases remaining between them. This CDR3 comprises 13 residues. CDR1 and CDR2 (germline): SGHVS, FQNEAQ. The CDR3 is CASSLEGRETQYS. CDR3 coding DNA: TGTGCCAGCAGCTTAGAGGGAAGGGAGACCCAGTACTCC.

The chain combines TRBV5-1 with TRBJ1-3, with TRBD1 matching over 7 bases. CDR1 is SGHRS, CDR2 YFSETQ, per germline. After removal of 0 bases from V and 1 base from J, the junction contained 7 bases not matched to a gene. The CDR3 covers 17 residues. The CDR3, as DNA: TGCGCCAGCAGCTTGGAACCACAGGGGAGATCTGGAAACACCATATATTTT. Amino acids: CASSLEPQGRSGNTIYF.

This clonotype appeared many times. The V and J genes are TRBV7-9 and TRBJ2-7; no firm D call. The V and J ends lost 5 bases and 0 bases respectively, with 14 bases between them. Germline V gene data show CDR1 as SEHNR and CDR2 as FQNEAQ (reference sequence). The CDR3 loop spans 15 amino acids. Here the CDR3 reads CASSPPGVPSYEQYF. DNA of the CDR3: TGTGCCAGCAGCCCTCCGGGCGTACCCTCCTACGAGCAGTACTTC.

This clonotype was detected ten times or more. The rearrangement uses TRBV7-9 and TRBJ2-7, with 8 nucleotides matching TRBD1. Germline lookup yields CDR1 SEHNR and CDR2 FQNEAQ (reference sequence). Trimming cost V 2 bases and J 1 base; bases outside gene matches: 7. The CDR3 contains 16 residues. The CDR3 protein is CASSLFGRGRSYEQYF. The CDR3 DNA follows: TGTGCCAGCAGCTTATTTGGCAGGGGGCGATCCTACGAGCAGTACTTC. The entire variable domain, with the rest obtained from reference TRBV7-9 and TRBJ2-7, is as follows: DTGVSQNPRHKITKRGQNVTFRCDPISEHNRLYWYRQTLGQGPEFLTYFQNEAQLEKSRLLSDRFSAERPKGSFSTLEIQRTEQGDSAMYLCASSLFGRGRSYEQYFGPGTRLTVT.

This clonotype was seen ten or more times. The chain links TRBV7-8 to TRBJ2-5, with TRBD2 as a possible D gene (6 bases). Trimming took 6 bases from V and 1 from J, leaving 15 bases between them. There are 15 residues in the CDR3. Germline V CDR1 and CDR2: SGHVS, FQNEAQ. The CDR3 bases are TGTGCCAGCAGACATAGCGGAAACCCCCAAGAGACCCAGTACTTC. This sequence encodes CASRHSGNPQETQYF. Looking up the rest from reference TRBV7-8 and TRBJ2-5 gives the full variable domain: GAGVSQSPRYKVAKRGQDVALRCDPISGHVSLFWYQQALGQGPEFLTYFQNEAQLDKSGLPSDRFFAERPEGSVSTLKIQRTQQEDSAVYLCASRHSGNPQETQYFGPGTRLLVL.

This clonotype was recorded many times. V and J are TRBV2 and TRBJ2-7; TRBD2 agrees at 10 bases. Germline-derived CDR1 and CDR2 are SNHLY and FYNNEI. Trimming took 7 bases from V and 6 from J; bases not matched to a gene: 12. This CDR3 is built from 15 residues. CDR3 sequence reads: CASTSGTSEGGEQYF. The DNA for the CDR3 is TGTGCCAGCACCTCAGGGACTAGCGAAGGAGGCGAGCAGTACTTC.

This clonotype occurred many times. The V and J genes are TRBV7-2 and TRBJ1-5; no firm D call. This CDR3 has 13 residues. The V gene lost 5 bases and the J gene lost 6 bases, with 11 bases spanning the gap. In germline, CDR1 is SGHTA, CDR2 FQGNSA. CDR3 residues: CASSPNKGQPQHF. The CDR3 nucleotides read TGTGCCAGCAGCCCCAACAAGGGTCAGCCCCAGCATTTT.

At least ten counts were recorded for this clonotype. The chain recombines TRBV20-1 with TRBJ1-4; D is ambiguous. Germline values: CDR1 DFQATT, CDR2 SNEGSKA (reference sequence). CDR3 length: 12 amino acids. The CDR3 loop is CKVGFPDEKLFF. As DNA, the CDR3 is TGCAAAGTAGGGTTTCCTGACGAAAAACTGTTTTTT.

The chain joins TRBV19 to TRBJ1-1; possibly TRBD1 for D (6 bases). V gave up 5 bases and J gave up 2 bases, with 15 bases separating them. There are 15 residues in the CDR3. CDR1 is LNHDA, CDR2 SQIVND, per germline (reference sequence). The CDR3 loop is CASSVGAGVNTEAFF. The DNA of the CDR3 is TGTGCCAGTAGTGTGGGCGCAGGGGTTAACACTGAAGCTTTCTTT.

The rearrangement uses TRBV5-1 and TRBJ2-5; possible D gene TRBD1, 6 bases. The J call may be incorrect, as the DNA end agrees better with TRBJ2-1. This CDR3 has 15 residues. Germline V gene lookup returns CDR1 SGHRS and CDR2 YFSETQ. CDR3 sequence: CASSSGTLLDNEQFF. For the CDR3, the DNA is TGCGCCAGCAGCTCCGGGACACTTCTGGACAATGAGCAGTTCTTC.

The gene calls are TRBV20-1 and TRBJ1-2, with D uncertain. This CDR3 region has 13 residues. Germline-derived CDR1 and CDR2 are DFQATT and SNEGSKA (reference sequence). V shed 6 bases and J shed 2 bases, with 13 bases lying between them. The CDR3 DNA reads TGCAGTGCCAACGACGGGAGCAACTATGGCTACACCTTC. It is translated as CSANDGSNYGYTF.

This clonotype was observed many times. In nucleotides, the CDR3 is TGTGCCAGCACCCTCGGAGGGGTTGGCACTGAAGCTTTCTTT. Its protein product is CASTLGGVGTEAFF. The rearrangement links TRBV12-3 or TRBV12-4 to TRBJ1-1; the D gene is possibly TRBD1 (5 bases). The CDR3 has 14 residues. The ends were cut back, 7 bases at V and 4 bases at J, with 16 bases in the middle.

The chain has TRBV2 and TRBJ2-7, with 10 bases aligning to TRBD2. The CDR3 runs 18 residues. V gave up 5 bases and J gave up 6 bases; unmatched junction bases: 19. Germline loops: CDR1 SNHLY, CDR2 FYNNEI. CDR3 in DNA: TGTGCCAGCAGTCCTACACTAGCGGGACTTTCGGCGGCACGCGAGCAGTACTTC. Translated: CASSPTLAGLSAAREQYF.

This clonotype showed up many times. The V call is TRBV6-1, the J call TRBJ1-1, with a possible D match to TRBD1 (5 bases). CDR1 is MNHNS and CDR2 is SASEGT in the germline V gene. V lost 8 bases to trimming and J lost 5 bases, with 18 bases between them. This CDR3 spans 14 amino acids. The DNA of the CDR3 is TGTGCCAGCGGACCGGGACCCCTTCTGACTGAAGCTTTCTTT. Encoded protein: CASGPGPLLTEAFF.

This clonotype appeared many times. The rearrangement uses TRBV9 and TRBJ2-2, with unresolved D. Germline CDR1 is SGDLS and CDR2 is YYNGEE. Trimming shortened V by 2 bases and J by 4 bases, and 6 bases separated the two germline ends. The CDR3 is made up of 13 amino acids. CDR3 nucleotides: TGTGCCAGCAGCGTGTTGGGCACCGGGGAGCTGTTTTTT. Translated, it gives CASSVLGTGELFF.

The table lists this clonotype with a few counts. The CDR3 nucleotides are TGCAGCGTTATACAGGTCCCCTCCGATACGCAGTATTTT. This sequence encodes CSVIQVPSDTQYF. This chain links TRBV29-1 with TRBJ2-3, with a tentative D call TRBD1 (5 bases). Germline values: CDR1 SQVTM, CDR2 ANQGSEA. Trimming took 5 bases from V and 6 from J, leaving 15 bases between them. The CDR3 runs 13 residues.

With regard to this clonotype: A much larger clone lies one base from this, so it may be a read error. CDR3: CASVSGQGGIVFEKLFF. CDR3 in DNA: TGTGCCAGCGTATCCGGACAGGGGGGGATTGTGTTTGAAAAACTGTTTTTT. The chain carries TRBV2 and TRBJ1-4; 10 bases are shared with TRBD1. The CDR3 contains 17 residues. The germline V gene has CDR1 SNHLY and CDR2 FYNNEI. Trimming removed 8 bases from V and 7 bases from J; junction bases left unmatched: 16.

This clonotype was seen only a few times. This chain connects TRBV28 to TRBJ1-5; TRBD1 might be the D (5 bases). Germline V gives CDR1 MDHEN, CDR2 SYDVKM. V was shortened by 5 bases and J by 0 bases, with 11 bases between the two germline ends. This CDR3 has 15 amino acids. The CDR3 nucleotides read TGTGCCAGCAGTCAGCAGGGTATTAGCAATCAGCCCCAGCATTTT. This gives the protein CASSQQGISNQPQHF.

This clonotype appeared many times. J is TRBJ1-3 and V is TRBV7-2; no firm D call. This CDR3 contains 14 residues. CDR1 SGHTA and CDR2 FQGNSA come from the germline V gene. The V gene lost 5 bases and the J gene lost 2 bases, with 10 bases spanning the gap. This chain's CDR3 is CASSDGKAGNTIYF. The CDR3 DNA is TGTGCCAGCAGCGATGGGAAGGCTGGAAACACCATATATTTT.

The genes are TRBV28 and TRBJ2-2, with 8 bases matching TRBD1. Germline lookup yields CDR1 MDHEN and CDR2 SYDVKM. With V trimmed by 6 bases and J by 3 bases, 3 bases remained unmatched. This CDR3 region has 14 residues. The CDR3 DNA sequence: TGTGCCAGCAGACAGGGGGTCGACACCGGGGAGCTGTTTTTT. Protein sequence: CASRQGVDTGELFF.